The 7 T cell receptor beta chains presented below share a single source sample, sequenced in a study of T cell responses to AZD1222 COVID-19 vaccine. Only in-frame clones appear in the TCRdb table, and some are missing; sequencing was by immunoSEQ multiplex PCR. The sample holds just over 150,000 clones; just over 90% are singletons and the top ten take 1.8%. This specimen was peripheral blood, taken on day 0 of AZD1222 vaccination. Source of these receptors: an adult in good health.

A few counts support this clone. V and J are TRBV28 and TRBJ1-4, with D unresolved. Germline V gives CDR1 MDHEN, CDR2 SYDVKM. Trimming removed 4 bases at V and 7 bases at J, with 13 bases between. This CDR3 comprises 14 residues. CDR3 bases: TGTGCCAGCAGTTCAGACGGACTCAGTGAAAAACTGTTTTTT. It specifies CASSSDGLSEKLFF.

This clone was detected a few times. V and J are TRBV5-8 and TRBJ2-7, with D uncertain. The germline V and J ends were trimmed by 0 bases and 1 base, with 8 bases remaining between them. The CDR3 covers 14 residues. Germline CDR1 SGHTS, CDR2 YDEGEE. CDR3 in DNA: TGTGCCAGCAGCTTGGCAGGAATTTCCTACGAGCAGTACTTC. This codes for CASSLAGISYEQYF.

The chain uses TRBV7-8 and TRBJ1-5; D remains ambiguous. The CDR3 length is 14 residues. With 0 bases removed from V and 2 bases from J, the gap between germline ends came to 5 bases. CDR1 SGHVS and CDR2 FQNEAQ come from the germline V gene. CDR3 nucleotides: TGTGCCAGCAGCTTAGCGGACGGCAATCAGCCCCAGCATTTT. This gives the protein CASSLADGNQPQHF. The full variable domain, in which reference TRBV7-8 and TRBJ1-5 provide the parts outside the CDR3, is GAGVSQSPRYKVAKRGQDVALRCDPISGHVSLFWYQQALGQGPEFLTYFQNEAQLDKSGLPSDRFFAERPEGSVSTLKIQRTQQEDSAVYLCASSLADGNQPQHFGDGTRLSIL.

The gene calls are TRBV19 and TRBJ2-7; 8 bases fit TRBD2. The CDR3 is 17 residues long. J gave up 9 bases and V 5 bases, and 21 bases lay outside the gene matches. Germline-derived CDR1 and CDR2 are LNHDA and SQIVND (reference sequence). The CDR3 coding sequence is TGTGCCAGTAGTGCCACCCTTAGAGTCGCGGGAGGCCCGGGGCAGTACTTC. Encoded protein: CASSATLRVAGGPGQYF.

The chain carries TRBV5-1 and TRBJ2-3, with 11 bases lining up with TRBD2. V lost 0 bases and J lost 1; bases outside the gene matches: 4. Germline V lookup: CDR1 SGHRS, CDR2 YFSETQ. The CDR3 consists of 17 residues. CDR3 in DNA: TGCGCCAGCAGCTTGGCTGCTAGCGGGAGGCGCACAGATACGCAGTATTTT. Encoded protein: CASSLAASGRRTDTQYF.

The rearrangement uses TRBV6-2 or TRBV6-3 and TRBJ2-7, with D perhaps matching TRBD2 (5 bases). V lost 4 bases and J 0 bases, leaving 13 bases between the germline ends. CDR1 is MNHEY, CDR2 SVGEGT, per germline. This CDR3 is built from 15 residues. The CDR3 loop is CASSSPEASSYEQYF. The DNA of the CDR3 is TGTGCCAGCAGTTCCCCGGAGGCAAGCTCCTACGAGCAGTACTTC.

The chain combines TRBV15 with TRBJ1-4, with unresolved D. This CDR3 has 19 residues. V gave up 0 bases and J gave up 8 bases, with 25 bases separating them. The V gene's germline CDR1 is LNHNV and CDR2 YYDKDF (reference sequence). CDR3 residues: CATSRDLGLTALQEEKLFF. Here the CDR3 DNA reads TGTGCCACCAGCAGAGATTTAGGACTTACCGCCCTCCAAGAGGAAAAACTGTTTTTT. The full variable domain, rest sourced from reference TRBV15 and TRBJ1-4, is DAMVIQNPRYQVTQFGKPVTLSCSQTLNHNVMYWYQQKSSQAPKLLFHYYDKDFNNEADTPDNFQSRRPNTSFCFLDIRSPGLGDTAMYLCATSRDLGLTALQEEKLFFGSGTQLSVL.